These T cell receptor beta chains were read from a single sample in a study of blood T cell repertoires in COVID-19. Clones were read by immunoSEQ multiplex PCR, and TCRdb kept only the in-frame ones, dropping some. This sample carries about 120,000 clones, roughly 90% of them seen once, and the ten largest clones take 7.7%. The sequenced sample was peripheral blood. These receptors all stem from a human donor in a cohort sampled during active COVID-19. Both conserved end residues are part of each CDR3. A D gene is named only where the DNA matches it firmly. Some rows have no size entry. The others give once, few or many, or a class for an expanded clone.

j_gene: TRBJ2-3; abundance: .; d_gene: TRBD1; v_gene: TRBV12-5; CDR3aa: CASGLGDRVSTDTQYF; CDR3nt: TGTGCTAGTGGTTTGGGGGACAGGGTCAGCACAGATACGCAGTATTTT
j_gene: TRBJ2-5; abundance: .; d_gene: TRBD2; v_gene: TRBV24-1; CDR3aa: CATSEPGTSVETQYF; CDR3nt: TGTGCCACCAGTGAGCCCGGGACTAGCGTCGAGACCCAGTACTTC
j_gene: TRBJ1-1; abundance: .; d_gene: .; v_gene: TRBV29-1; CDR3aa: CSARGGWNTEAFF; CDR3nt: TGCAGCGCCCGAGGGGGTTGGAACACTGAAGCTTTCTTT
j_gene: TRBJ1-1; abundance: .; d_gene: .; v_gene: TRBV29-1; CDR3aa: CSAPGDSTEAFF; CDR3nt: TGCAGCGCCCCAGGGGATAGCACTGAAGCTTTCTTT
j_gene: TRBJ2-7; abundance: few; d_gene: .; v_gene: TRBV12-5; CDR3aa: CASSREDYEQYF; CDR3nt: TGTGCTAGTAGCAGGGAAGACTACGAGCAGTACTTC
j_gene: TRBJ1-5; abundance: .; d_gene: .; v_gene: TRBV29-1; CDR3aa: CSVEYGNGQPQHF; CDR3nt: TGCAGCGTTGAGTACGGGAATGGACAGCCCCAGCATTTT
j_gene: TRBJ1-2; abundance: once; d_gene: .; v_gene: TRBV21-1; CDR3aa: CASSYRTGVYGYTF; CDR3nt: TGTGCCAGCAGCTACCGGACAGGAGTCTATGGCTACACCTTC
j_gene: TRBJ1-2; abundance: few; d_gene: .; v_gene: TRBV19; CDR3aa: CASSLGLDRNYTF; CDR3nt: TGTGCCAGTAGTCTTGGGCTCGACAGGAACTACACCTTC
j_gene: TRBJ2-1; abundance: .; d_gene: .; v_gene: TRBV24-1; CDR3aa: CATSAPGFNEQFF; CDR3nt: TGTGCCACCAGTGCTCCAGGGTTCAATGAGCAGTTCTTC
j_gene: TRBJ2-7; abundance: once; d_gene: TRBD2; v_gene: TRBV28; CDR3aa: CASSGGVYEQYF; CDR3nt: TGTGCCAGCAGTGGGGGGGTCTACGAGCAGTACTTC
j_gene: TRBJ2-7; abundance: .; d_gene: TRBD1; v_gene: TRBV5-1; CDR3aa: CASSGQGAYEQYF; CDR3nt: TGCGCCAGCAGCGGACAGGGGGCTTACGAGCAGTACTTC
j_gene: TRBJ2-2; abundance: .; d_gene: .; v_gene: TRBV10-1; CDR3aa: CASSEGAGTGELFF; CDR3nt: TGCGCCAGCAGTGAGGGGGCCGGCACCGGGGAGCTGTTTTTT
j_gene: TRBJ1-6; abundance: .; d_gene: .; v_gene: TRBV5-4; CDR3aa: CASSLGGLSSYNSPLHF; CDR3nt: TGTGCCAGCAGCTTGGGGGGCCTGAGCTCCTATAATTCACCCCTCCACTTT
j_gene: TRBJ2-1; abundance: .; d_gene: .; v_gene: TRBV4-2; CDR3aa: CASRYAGSSYNEQFF; CDR3nt: TGTGCCAGCAGGTACGCTGGGAGCTCCTACAATGAGCAGTTCTTC
j_gene: TRBJ1-2; abundance: .; d_gene: .; v_gene: TRBV12-3/TRBV12-4; CDR3aa: CASSEGNYGYTF; CDR3nt: TGTGCCAGCAGTGAGGGAAACTATGGCTACACCTTC
j_gene: TRBJ1-5; abundance: .; d_gene: .; v_gene: TRBV10-2; CDR3aa: CASQKGEGQPQHF; CDR3nt: TGCGCCAGCCAAAAAGGGGAGGGTCAGCCCCAGCATTTT
j_gene: TRBJ2-5; abundance: .; d_gene: TRBD2; v_gene: TRBV14; CDR3aa: CASSPRGLAGETQYF; CDR3nt: TGTGCCAGCAGCCCAAGGGGACTAGCGGGAGAGACCCAGTACTTC
j_gene: TRBJ2-3; abundance: .; d_gene: .; v_gene: TRBV10-3; CDR3aa: CAISEQTDTQYF; CDR3nt: TGTGCCATCAGTGAACAGACAGATACGCAGTATTTT
j_gene: TRBJ1-4; abundance: .; d_gene: TRBD1; v_gene: TRBV6-5; CDR3aa: CASRSPGQGYEKLFF; CDR3nt: TGTGCCAGCAGATCGCCGGGACAGGGGTATGAAAAACTGTTTTTT
j_gene: TRBJ1-4; abundance: .; d_gene: .; v_gene: TRBV10-1; CDR3aa: CASSVSGGDPNEKLFF; CDR3nt: TGCGCCAGCAGTGTTTCCGGGGGGGATCCTAATGAAAAACTGTTTTTT
j_gene: TRBJ2-7; abundance: .; d_gene: .; v_gene: TRBV12-3/TRBV12-4; CDR3aa: CASSLGGGEQYF; CDR3nt: TGTGCCAGCAGTTTAGGGGGAGGCGAGCAGTACTTC
j_gene: TRBJ2-7; abundance: .; d_gene: .; v_gene: TRBV21-1; CDR3aa: CASSKGVGRVQGEQYF; CDR3nt: TGTGCCAGCAGCAAAGGCGTGGGCAGGGTTCAAGGAGAGCAGTACTTC
j_gene: TRBJ2-2; abundance: .; d_gene: .; v_gene: TRBV29-1; CDR3aa: CSVSGSGELFF; CDR3nt: TGCAGCGTCTCGGGGTCCGGGGAGCTGTTTTTT
j_gene: TRBJ1-1; abundance: .; d_gene: .; v_gene: TRBV28; CDR3aa: CASSSPGGGNTEAFF; CDR3nt: TGTGCCAGCAGTTCCCCTGGGGGGGGGAACACTGAAGCTTTCTTT
j_gene: TRBJ2-1; abundance: .; d_gene: TRBD2; v_gene: TRBV14; CDR3aa: CASRAGGLAGGKNNEQFF; CDR3nt: TGTGCCAGCCGCGCCGGGGGGCTAGCGGGGGGCAAGAACAATGAGCAGTTCTTC
j_gene: TRBJ1-1; abundance: .; d_gene: .; v_gene: TRBV5-8; CDR3aa: CASSLSDRNRYTEAFF; CDR3nt: TGTGCCAGCAGCTTGAGCGACAGAAACCGTTACACTGAAGCTTTCTTT
j_gene: TRBJ2-5; abundance: .; d_gene: .; v_gene: TRBV24-1; CDR3aa: CATSGGTGNQETQYF; CDR3nt: TGTGCCACCTCAGGGGGGACGGGTAACCAAGAGACCCAGTACTTC
j_gene: TRBJ1-2; abundance: .; d_gene: .; v_gene: TRBV2; CDR3aa: CASDPDNYGYTF; CDR3nt: TGTGCCAGCGATCCAGATAACTATGGCTACACCTTC
j_gene: TRBJ2-7; abundance: .; d_gene: TRBD1; v_gene: TRBV6-6; CDR3aa: CASSYGTGLYEQYF; CDR3nt: TGTGCCAGCAGTTACGGGACAGGGCTATACGAGCAGTACTTC
j_gene: TRBJ2-7; abundance: .; d_gene: .; v_gene: TRBV19; CDR3aa: CASSIGTYYEQYF; CDR3nt: TGTGCCAGTAGTATCGGGACTTACTACGAGCAGTACTTC
j_gene: TRBJ2-2; abundance: .; d_gene: TRBD1; v_gene: TRBV20-1; CDR3aa: CSASAGGTGELFF; CDR3nt: TGCAGTGCTAGTGCAGGGGGCACCGGGGAGCTGTTTTTT
j_gene: TRBJ2-1; abundance: .; d_gene: .; v_gene: TRBV28; CDR3aa: CASRTTETYNEQFF; CDR3nt: TGTGCCAGCAGGACGACAGAAACCTACAATGAGCAGTTCTTC
j_gene: TRBJ2-3; abundance: .; d_gene: TRBD2; v_gene: TRBV19; CDR3aa: CASNPTSGTSGYPGYF; CDR3nt: TGTGCCAGTAACCCAACCTCCGGGACTAGCGGGTACCCGGGGTATTTT
j_gene: TRBJ1-1; abundance: .; d_gene: .; v_gene: TRBV29-1; CDR3aa: CSVPQFPEAFF; CDR3nt: TGCAGCGTTCCCCAATTCCCTGAAGCTTTCTTT
j_gene: TRBJ1-3; abundance: .; d_gene: .; v_gene: TRBV5-8; CDR3aa: CASSLDGSSGNTIYF; CDR3nt: TGTGCCAGCAGCTTGGATGGCAGCTCTGGAAACACCATATATTTT
j_gene: TRBJ1-3; abundance: .; d_gene: .; v_gene: TRBV7-8; CDR3aa: CASSSSPNLRFPTSGNTIYF; CDR3nt: TGTGCCAGCAGCTCATCACCCAATTTGCGGTTCCCTACCTCTGGAAACACCATATATTTT
j_gene: TRBJ2-5; abundance: .; d_gene: .; v_gene: TRBV29-1; CDR3aa: CSAARGETQYF; CDR3nt: TGCAGCGCCGCCAGGGGAGAGACCCAGTACTTC
j_gene: TRBJ2-3; abundance: .; d_gene: TRBD2; v_gene: TRBV27; CDR3aa: CASSLGRGTSGSGGWTDTQYF; CDR3nt: TGTGCCAGCAGTTTGGGCCGGGGGACTAGCGGGAGTGGCGGATGGACAGATACGCAGTATTTT
j_gene: TRBJ1-1; abundance: .; d_gene: TRBD1; v_gene: TRBV27; CDR3aa: CASSPSSGQENTEAFF; CDR3nt: TGTGCCAGCAGTCCATCAAGCGGACAGGAAAACACTGAAGCTTTCTTT
j_gene: TRBJ2-4; abundance: .; d_gene: TRBD2; v_gene: TRBV6-5; CDR3aa: CASSYFAGGGKNIQYF; CDR3nt: TGTGCCAGCAGTTATTTTGCGGGGGGCGGCAAAAACATTCAGTACTTC
j_gene: TRBJ2-3; abundance: .; d_gene: TRBD2; v_gene: TRBV5-1; CDR3aa: CASGMSGTAGDTQYF; CDR3nt: TGCGCCAGCGGAATGAGCGGGACCGCGGGTGATACGCAGTATTTT
j_gene: TRBJ1-1; abundance: .; d_gene: .; v_gene: TRBV19; CDR3aa: CASTAGFTEAFF; CDR3nt: TGTGCCAGTACCGCAGGGTTCACTGAAGCTTTCTTT
j_gene: TRBJ2-1; abundance: .; d_gene: TRBD2; v_gene: TRBV12-5; CDR3aa: CASGLIAGVNNEQFF; CDR3nt: TGTGCTAGTGGTCTAATAGCGGGAGTTAACAATGAGCAGTTCTTC
j_gene: TRBJ1-1; abundance: .; d_gene: .; v_gene: TRBV12-3/TRBV12-4; CDR3aa: CASSLSWDIEAFF; CDR3nt: TGTGCCAGCAGTTTATCGTGGGACATTGAAGCTTTCTTT
j_gene: TRBJ2-3; abundance: .; d_gene: TRBD2; v_gene: TRBV6-1; CDR3aa: CASSAPLAASTDTQYF; CDR3nt: TGTGCCAGCAGTGCACCACTAGCGGCCAGCACAGATACGCAGTATTTT
j_gene: TRBJ2-1; abundance: .; d_gene: .; v_gene: TRBV6-1; CDR3aa: CASSEARFPYNEQFF; CDR3nt: TGTGCCAGCAGTGAAGCTAGATTTCCCTACAATGAGCAGTTCTTC
j_gene: TRBJ2-1; abundance: .; d_gene: TRBD2; v_gene: TRBV4-1; CDR3aa: CASSQVQAGLFEQFF; CDR3nt: TGCGCCAGCAGCCAAGTGCAAGCGGGATTATTTGAGCAGTTCTTC
j_gene: TRBJ1-6; abundance: .; d_gene: TRBD1; v_gene: TRBV28; CDR3aa: CASSLAGTGEFF; CDR3nt: TGTGCCAGCAGTTTAGCCGGGACAGGCGAGTTCTTT
j_gene: TRBJ1-1; abundance: .; d_gene: .; v_gene: TRBV2; CDR3aa: CASRLSNRNTEAFF; CDR3nt: TGTGCCAGCAGGTTATCGAACAGAAACACTGAAGCTTTCTTT
j_gene: TRBJ2-3; abundance: .; d_gene: TRBD2; v_gene: TRBV4-1; CDR3aa: CASSQEPGLEFLRAQYF; CDR3nt: TGCGCCAGCAGCCAAGAACCGGGACTAGAGTTTTTGCGGGCGCAGTATTTT
j_gene: TRBJ2-3; abundance: .; d_gene: .; v_gene: TRBV11-3; CDR3aa: CASSLVADTQYF; CDR3nt: TGTGCCAGCAGCTTAGTGGCCGATACGCAGTATTTT
j_gene: TRBJ2-7; abundance: .; d_gene: .; v_gene: TRBV3-1/TRBV3-2; CDR3aa: CASSPPRGADPYEQYF; CDR3nt: TGTGCCAGCAGCCCGCCCCGGGGGGCGGACCCCTACGAGCAGTACTTC
j_gene: TRBJ1-1; abundance: .; d_gene: TRBD1; v_gene: TRBV18; CDR3aa: CASSTGLVMNTEVAFF; CDR3nt: TGTGCCAGCTCGACAGGGTTAGTCATGAACACTGAAGTTGCTTTCTTT